The T cell receptor beta chain described here comes from a study of CD8 T cells in ankylosing spondylitis. This clonotype occurred many times. Its specificity is unknown. Study findings and constraints: Clones tied to disease were said to be significantly enriched in matched ankylosing spondylitis synovial fluid. Roughly eight highly homologous variants formed a TCR beta motif that appeared characteristic of ankylosing spondylitis blood. Both synovial fluid and blood in reactive arthritis had previously been reported to carry some motif variants.

In TCRdb, the 5' RACE reads were re-called with MiXCR into one record per CDR3 protein. The sample yields about 340,000 distinct CDR3 sequences, roughly 14% seen once. V was clipped by 2 bases and J by 3 bases, with 5 bases between them. The CDR3 spans 12 residues. The V gene's germline CDR1 is SGHRS and CDR2 YFSETQ. This clonotype originated in a male donor with ankylosing spondylitis or in good health (not recorded which). The chain couples TRBV5-1 to TRBJ1-1; perhaps TRBD1 as D (5 bases). The specimen was blood, either unsorted or a sorted T cell fraction (not recorded which). The CDR3 DNA follows: TGCGCCAGCAGCTTACAGGACACTGAAGCTTTCTTT. Amino acids: CASSLQDTEAFF.